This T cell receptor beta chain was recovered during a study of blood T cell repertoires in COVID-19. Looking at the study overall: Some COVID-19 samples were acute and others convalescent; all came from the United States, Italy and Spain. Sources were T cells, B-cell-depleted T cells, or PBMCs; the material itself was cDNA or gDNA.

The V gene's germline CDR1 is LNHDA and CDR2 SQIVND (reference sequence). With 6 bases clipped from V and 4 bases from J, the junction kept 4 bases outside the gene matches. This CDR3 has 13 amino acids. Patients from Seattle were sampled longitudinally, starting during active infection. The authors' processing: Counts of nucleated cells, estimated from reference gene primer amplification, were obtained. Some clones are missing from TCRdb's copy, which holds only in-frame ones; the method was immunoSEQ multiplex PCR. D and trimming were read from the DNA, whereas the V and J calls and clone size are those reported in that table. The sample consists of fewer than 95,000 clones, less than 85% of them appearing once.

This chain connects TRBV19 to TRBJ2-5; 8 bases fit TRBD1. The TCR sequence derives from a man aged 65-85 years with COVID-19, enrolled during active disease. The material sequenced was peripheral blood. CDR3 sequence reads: CASSRGLGETQYF. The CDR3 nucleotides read TGTGCCAGTAGCAGGGGGCTGGGAGAGACCCAGTACTTC.